The clone carrying this T cell receptor beta chain was seen only a few times. Antigen unknown. Germline V CDR1 and CDR2: MNHEY, SVGAGI. Trimming took off 4 bases at V and 2 bases at J, with 9 bases between the two ends. The CDR3 length is 13 residues. This entry comes from a study of CD8 T cells in ankylosing spondylitis. Study-level results: In peripheral blood, disease-linked CD8+ clones occurred at relatively low frequencies. Some of the motif variants had earlier been found in reactive arthritis patients' fluid and blood. Typical of ankylosing spondylitis blood, it appeared, was a TCR beta motif of under 10 highly homologous variants. According to the report, clones linked to the disease were significantly enriched in matched synovial fluid samples taken from ankylosing spondylitis patients.

The TCR beta libraries were generated through quantitative 5'-RACE incorporating molecular barcodes. MiXCR, applied by TCRdb to the 5' RACE reads, yields one record per CDR3 protein. The sample includes 700,000 to 850,000 distinct CDR3 sequences, around 11% of them seen just once. The V call is TRBV6-5, the J call TRBJ2-7; D not resolved. This receptor was obtained from a male donor with ankylosing spondylitis. The source material was blood, either unsorted or a sorted T cell fraction (not recorded which). In DNA form, the CDR3 reads TGTGCCAGCAGTTCCCCGTTCGCCTACGAGCAGTACTTC. Translated: CASSSPFAYEQYF.